These T cell receptor beta chains were read from a single sample in a study of T-cell reconstitution after alpha-beta-depleted transplantation in children. Via MiXCR, TCRdb re-called the PCR reads, giving one row per CDR3 protein. The sample has some 440,000 distinct CDR3 sequences, about 17% seen once. The input for sequencing was PBMCs, mostly from graft donor cells, taken 360 days after TCRalphabeta/CD19-depleted stem cell transplant. These receptors all stem from a boy under two years old who had a stem cell transplant for Wiskott-Aldrich syndrome, so the T cells may come from the graft donor. CDR3s include the opening cysteine and the closing phenylalanine or tryptophan.

j_call: TRBJ2-5; v_call: TRBV2; cdr3_aa: CASREVWGLETQYF
j_call: TRBJ2-5; v_call: TRBV20-1; cdr3_aa: CSATGEKTQYF
j_call: TRBJ1-1; v_call: TRBV6-1; cdr3_aa: CASRDRVNTEAFF
j_call: TRBJ2-3; v_call: TRBV24-1; cdr3_aa: CATSDWGSGGPDTQYF
j_call: TRBJ2-1; v_call: TRBV3-1; cdr3_aa: CASSLPRTGYNEQFF
j_call: TRBJ2-5; v_call: TRBV14; cdr3_aa: CASSQDQGVETQYF
j_call: TRBJ2-4; v_call: TRBV6-5; cdr3_aa: CASSYSIDRVNIQYF
j_call: TRBJ2-3; v_call: TRBV12-3/TRBV12-4; cdr3_aa: CASSTVMMGTQYF
j_call: TRBJ2-1; v_call: TRBV7-7; cdr3_aa: CASSQTSGRGNEQFF
j_call: TRBJ2-7; v_call: TRBV7-6; cdr3_aa: CASSLGGVPYEQYF
j_call: TRBJ1-1; v_call: TRBV6-5; cdr3_aa: CASSYDGDRGGTEAFF
j_call: TRBJ2-2; v_call: TRBV5-1; cdr3_aa: CASSILAGGNTGELFF
j_call: TRBJ2-7; v_call: TRBV20-1; cdr3_aa: CSSSTAYEQYF
j_call: TRBJ1-3; v_call: TRBV6-5; cdr3_aa: CASSYSGETGNTIYF
j_call: TRBJ2-5; v_call: TRBV11-2; cdr3_aa: CASSLLQGGAETQYF
j_call: TRBJ2-3; v_call: TRBV28; cdr3_aa: CAAQWGIGDTQYF
j_call: TRBJ2-6; v_call: TRBV29-1; cdr3_aa: CSVEVGSSGANVLTF
j_call: TRBJ1-2; v_call: TRBV6-6; cdr3_aa: CASSNSAYGYTF
j_call: TRBJ2-1; v_call: TRBV7-9; cdr3_aa: CASSLAGSNNEQFF
j_call: TRBJ2-1; v_call: TRBV19; cdr3_aa: CASSIEKLAGGPYNEQFF
j_call: TRBJ2-7; v_call: TRBV18; cdr3_aa: CASSPMAGGSYEQYF
j_call: TRBJ2-1; v_call: TRBV12-3/TRBV12-4; cdr3_aa: CASTRLAGVRYNEQFF